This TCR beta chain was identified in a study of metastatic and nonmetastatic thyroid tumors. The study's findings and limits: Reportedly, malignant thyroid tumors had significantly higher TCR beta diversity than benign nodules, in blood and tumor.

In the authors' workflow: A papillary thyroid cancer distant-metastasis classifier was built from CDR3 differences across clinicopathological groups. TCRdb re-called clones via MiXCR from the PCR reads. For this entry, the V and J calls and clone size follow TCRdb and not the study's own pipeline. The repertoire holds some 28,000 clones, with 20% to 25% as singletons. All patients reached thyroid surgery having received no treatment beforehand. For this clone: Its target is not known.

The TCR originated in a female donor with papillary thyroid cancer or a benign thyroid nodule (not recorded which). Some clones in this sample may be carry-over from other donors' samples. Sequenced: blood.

The CDR3 DNA is TGTGCCACCAACGTCTACAATGAGCAGTTCTTC. It is translated as CATNVYNEQFF. This chain links TRBV6-1 with TRBJ2-1; the D is unclear. The length of the CDR3 is 11 residues. Germline V gives CDR1 MNHNS, CDR2 SASEGT. Trimming stripped 10 bases from V and 3 bases from J, with 7 bases between.